This T cell receptor (beta chain) derives from a study of T-cell reconstitution after alpha-beta-depleted transplantation in children. Study-wide results and limits: It was reported that alpha-beta T cells came from several hundred expanded graft clones (about two months after transplant). T-cell counts and diversity were attributed mostly to newly produced T cells one year after transplant. Recipient T cells and thymic progenitors that survived were the source of the high TCRbeta diversity seen at day 60 in some patients.

TCRbeta library construction was performed incorporating unique molecular identifiers. TCRdb recomputed calls from the PCR reads with MiXCR, one row per CDR3 protein. The data contain 500,000 to 650,000 distinct CDR3 sequences, 10% to 15% of them singletons. Germline trimming cut 6 bases from V and 7 bases from J; bases unmatched to any gene: 6. This CDR3 has 14 amino acids. Of note for this clonotype: The antigen is unknown.

This TCR derives from a male patient aged 10-17 years who had a stem cell transplant for acute myeloid leukemia, so the T cells may come from the graft donor. The specimen was PBMCs, mostly from graft donor cells, collected 360 days after TCRalphabeta/CD19-depleted stem cell transplant. V and J are TRBV12-3 or TRBV12-4 and TRBJ2-2, with 9 bases that match TRBD1. The CDR3: CASRAGQGHGELFF. The DNA of the CDR3 is TGTGCCAGCAGGGCCGGACAGGGGCACGGGGAGCTGTTTTTT.